The 2 T cell receptor beta chains given below trace back to one sample, sequenced in a study of blood T cell repertoires in COVID-19. Sequencing used immunoSEQ multiplex PCR; TCRdb keeps in-frame clones, though not all of them. The repertoire consists of over 350,000 clones, with around 88% occurring once and the leading ten covering approximately 4.5%. Sequenced sample: peripheral blood. These receptor sequences come from a woman under 40 with acute or convalescent COVID-19.

The chain couples TRBV6-5 to TRBJ1-2; no firm D call. Germline values: CDR1 MNHEY, CDR2 SVGAGI. This CDR3 contains 13 residues. V lost 8 bases and J lost 7, with 17 bases in between. DNA of the CDR3: TGTGCCAGCTCATACGGAGAGAGGGCTGGCTACACCTTC. This codes for CASSYGERAGYTF.

The gene calls are TRBV7-9 and TRBJ2-7; 9 positions agree with TRBD1. The trim removed 1 base at V and 6 bases at J, leaving 16 bases unmatched. CDR3 length: 18 amino acids. The V gene's germline CDR1 is SEHNR and CDR2 FQNEAQ (reference sequence). The CDR3 region is CASSLVTGSDRGLSEQYF. For the CDR3, the DNA is TGTGCCAGCAGCTTAGTTACAGGCTCGGACAGGGGACTGTCCGAGCAGTACTTC.